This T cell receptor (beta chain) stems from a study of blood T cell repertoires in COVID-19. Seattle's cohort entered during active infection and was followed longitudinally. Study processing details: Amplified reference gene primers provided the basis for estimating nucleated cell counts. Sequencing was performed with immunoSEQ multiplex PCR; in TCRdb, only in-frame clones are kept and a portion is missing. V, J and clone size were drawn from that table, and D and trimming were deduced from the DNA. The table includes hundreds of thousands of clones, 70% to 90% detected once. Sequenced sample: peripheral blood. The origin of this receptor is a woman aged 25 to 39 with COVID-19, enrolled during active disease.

This CDR3 reads CASSRLPSTPPETQYF. The CDR3 coding sequence is TGCGCCAGCAGCCGACTTCCGTCTACGCCCCCTGAGACGCAGTATTTT. This chain links TRBV4-3 with TRBJ2-3, with D uncertain. From germline, CDR1 is LGHNA and CDR2 YSLEER. Trimming pared 4 bases from V and 9 bases from J, leaving 23 bases between. There are 16 residues in the CDR3.